This TCR beta chain came from a study of cytomegalovirus exposure and HLA in healthy donors. Remarks on this clone: Its antigen is still unknown.

Regarding the study as a whole: Within an earlier analysis, most TCR beta V segments proved productive either about 87% or about 30% of the time. Certain sequence variants were highly shared and formed a cluster, and this cluster was likely a sequencing artifact. Rates of TCR association differed by HLA locus in a later analysis, with DRB1 highest and HLA-C lowest.

Use of 60 Vbeta and 13 Jbeta primers characterized the PCR. Assay used: immunoSEQ multiplex PCR; TCRdb lists only in-frame clones, some missing. This sample's table has roughly 110,000 clones. This sequence originates from a man aged 40-55 years in good health and CMV-seropositive. Sequenced: PBMCs.

The CDR3 DNA follows: TGTGCCAGCAGCTTAGCGGAGGGCAGCTCCTACAATGAGCAGTTCTTC. This gives the protein CASSLAEGSSYNEQFF. The gene calls are TRBV11-3 and TRBJ2-1; TRBD2 might be the D (6 bases). V dropped 1 base and J dropped 0 bases, with 10 bases sitting between them. Germline CDR1 and CDR2: SGHNT and YENEEA. The CDR3 contains 16 residues. The whole variable domain, remainder taken from reference TRBV11-3 and TRBJ2-1, is EAGVVQSPRYKIIEKKQPVAFWCNPISGHNTLYWYLQNLGQGPELLIRYENEEAVDDSQLPKDRFSAERLKGVDSTLKIQPAELGDSAVYLCASSLAEGSSYNEQFFGPGTRLTVL.